The rows below give T cell receptor beta chains drawn from one sample of a study of T cell responses to AZD1222 COVID-19 vaccine. Sequencing used immunoSEQ multiplex PCR; TCRdb keeps in-frame clones, though not all of them. The sample includes roughly 93,000 clones, roughly nine tenths of them seen just once. The sequenced sample was peripheral blood, obtained on day 0 of AZD1222 vaccination. These receptor sequences come from an adult in good health. Each CDR3 is given with its conserved first and last residue. D genes are given only for firm matches. Part of the rows lack a size; the others show once, few, many or a class for expanded clones.

NA | TRBJ2-7 | NA | TRBV30 | TGTGCCTGGAGTGTACTAGCTTACGAGCAGTACTTC | CAWSVLAYEQYF
NA | TRBJ1-2 | NA | TRBV5-1 | TGCGCCAGCAGCAGGGACGGAACAACGAATAACTATGGCTACACCTTC | CASSRDGTTNNYGYTF
TRBD1 | TRBJ2-7 | NA | TRBV6-5 | TGTGCCAGCAGTCGGAGGACAGGGGGCTACGAGCAGTACTTC | CASSRRTGGYEQYF
NA | TRBJ2-3 | NA | TRBV7-3 | TGTGCCAGCAGCTTAGCTCCTTCCAATACGCAGTATTTT | CASSLAPSNTQYF
NA | TRBJ1-6 | NA | TRBV7-2 | TGTGCCAGCAGCTCGGTTGTTAATTCACCCCTCCACTTT | CASSSVVNSPLHF
NA | TRBJ1-4 | NA | TRBV5-1 | TGCGCCAGCAGCTTGTTGGGGGTCACTAATGAAAAACTGTTTTTT | CASSLLGVTNEKLFF
NA | TRBJ1-2 | once | TRBV19 | TGTGCCAGTAAGACCGCAGGCCACTTTAACTATGGCTACACCTTC | CASKTAGHFNYGYTF
NA | TRBJ2-1 | NA | TRBV5-4 | TGTGCCAGCAGAGGTTACAATGAGCAGTTCTTC | CASRGYNEQFF
NA | TRBJ1-1 | NA | TRBV6-5 | TGTGCCAGCAGTTACCTCGCCGGGACTCTGAGAAGAGCTTTCTTT | CASSYLAGTLRRAFF
NA | TRBJ1-6 | once | TRBV2 | TGTGCCAGCAGGGCAGGGACTAGCTCCTATAATTCACCCCTCCACTTT | CASRAGTSSYNSPLHF
TRBD1 | TRBJ2-2 | NA | TRBV13 | TGTGCCAGCAGCCTAAGACAGGGGAGAGGGACCGGGGAGCTGTTTTTT | CASSLRQGRGTGELFF
NA | TRBJ2-2 | NA | TRBV5-4 | TGTGCCAGCAGCTCACCCAAAGGCACGGCCGGGGAGCTGTTTTTT | CASSSPKGTAGELFF
NA | TRBJ1-6 | NA | TRBV6-6 | TGTGCCAGCGGGGCAGGGGAATCACCCCTCCACTTT | CASGAGESPLHF
TRBD1 | TRBJ1-2 | NA | TRBV7-9 | TGTGCCAGCAGCTTAGCGGGGCAGGGGGCCAATGGCTACACCTTC | CASSLAGQGANGYTF
TRBD1 | TRBJ2-1 | NA | TRBV30 | TGTGCCTGGGACCGCGGGACAGGCGGGGTCAGGTACAATGAGCAGTTCTTC | CAWDRGTGGVRYNEQFF
NA | TRBJ1-1 | NA | TRBV6-5 | TGTGCCAGCAGTCTTCCGGGACCCATGAACACTGAAGCTTTCTTT | CASSLPGPMNTEAFF
NA | TRBJ2-5 | NA | TRBV5-1 | TGCGCCAGCAGCTCTAACCAAGAGACCCAGTACTTC | CASSSNQETQYF
TRBD1 | TRBJ1-5 | few | TRBV9 | TGTGCCAGCAGCGTGACAGGGAAAAGCAATCAGCCCCAGCATTTT | CASSVTGKSNQPQHF
TRBD1 | TRBJ2-7 | NA | TRBV24-1 | TGTGCCACCAGTGATCCGACAGGGGAGTTTAAGCAGTACTTC | CATSDPTGEFKQYF
NA | TRBJ2-7 | NA | TRBV12-3/TRBV12-4 | TGTGCCAGCAGTCCCGCCTACGAGCAGTACTTC | CASSPAYEQYF
NA | TRBJ1-1 | NA | TRBV30 | TGTGCCTGGAGTGTAGGGGCAGGGGAAGGTGAAGCTTTCTTT | CAWSVGAGEGEAFF
TRBD1 | TRBJ2-7 | NA | TRBV28 | TGTGCCAGCAGCCGACCGGGACAGGGGAGATTTTACGAGCAGTACTTC | CASSRPGQGRFYEQYF
NA | TRBJ2-6 | NA | TRBV19 | TGTGCCAGTAGGAAGAGGGGGGCCGGGGCCAACGTCCTGACTTTC | CASRKRGAGANVLTF
NA | TRBJ1-5 | NA | TRBV9 | TGTGCCAGCAGCGTCACAGGGACCAGCAATCAGCCCCAGCATTTT | CASSVTGTSNQPQHF
TRBD2 | TRBJ2-3 | NA | TRBV7-2 | TGTGCCAGCAGCTTAGTTGGGGCGGGGGGTACGCAGTATTTT | CASSLVGAGGTQYF
TRBD2 | TRBJ2-3 | NA | TRBV6-5 | TGTGCCAGCAGTTACGGGACTAGCGGGGATATGCAGTATTTT | CASSYGTSGDMQYF
NA | TRBJ1-2 | NA | TRBV7-9 | TGTGCCAGCCAACGGACAAGTGATAGGGGCTATGGCTACACCTTC | CASQRTSDRGYGYTF
NA | TRBJ2-3 | medium-sized | TRBV6-2/TRBV6-3 | TGTGCCAGCAGTTACTCGACGGCAGATACGCAGTATTTT | CASSYSTADTQYF
TRBD2 | TRBJ2-2 | NA | TRBV4-2 | TGTGCCAGCAGCCAGGCGGGGGGGAACACCGGGGAGCTGTTTTTT | CASSQAGGNTGELFF
NA | TRBJ2-2 | NA | TRBV6-6 | TGTGCCAGCAGCCATGGGGACTCACTTTTCACCGGGGAGCTGTTTTTT | CASSHGDSLFTGELFF
TRBD1 | TRBJ2-7 | NA | TRBV11-2 | TGTGCCAGCAGCCTTCGACAGGGGGAGACCTACGAGCAGTACTTC | CASSLRQGETYEQYF
TRBD1 | TRBJ2-7 | NA | TRBV6-2/TRBV6-3 | TGTGCCAGCAGTTACCCGGGACAGGGCTGGACCTACGAGCAGTACTTC | CASSYPGQGWTYEQYF
NA | TRBJ1-5 | NA | TRBV19 | TGTGCCAGTAGTGACCTGGGGGTAAGCAATCAGCCCCAGCATTTT | CASSDLGVSNQPQHF
NA | TRBJ2-5 | NA | TRBV14 | TGTGCCAGCAGCCAGGGCAGTCAGACCCAGTACTTC | CASSQGSQTQYF
NA | TRBJ2-7 | NA | TRBV4-2 | TGTGCCAGCAGCCACCGACACTCGGACTACGAGCAGTACTTC | CASSHRHSDYEQYF
TRBD1 | TRBJ1-6 | NA | TRBV9 | TGTGCCAGCTACCTCCGGGACAGGTGTTCACCCCTCCACTTT | CASYLRDRCSPLHF
NA | TRBJ1-2 | NA | TRBV2 | TGTGCCAGCAGTTCCGGTTATGGCTACACCTTC | CASSSGYGYTF